The 10 T cell receptor beta chains presented below share a single source sample, sequenced in a study of CD8+CD57+ T cells in acquired aplastic anemia. Investigators profiled TCR beta VDJ and CDR3 from genomic DNA template. TCRdb re-derived calls from the reads in MiXCR, one entry per CDR3 protein. This table has over 200,000 distinct CDR3 sequences, 61% appearing once. Sequencing was done on a sample of sorted CD4+, CD8+, or CD8+CD57+ T cells (not recorded which) from PBMCs. The receptors originated from a human donor in good health.

This chain joins TRBV2 and TRBJ2-7; TRBD1 is a possible D gene (6 bases). Germline V gene lookup returns CDR1 SNHLY and CDR2 FYNNEI. The CDR3 spans 15 residues. V was pared by 6 bases and J by 5 bases, with 20 bases between. The CDR3 sequence is CASRLDSFYADEQYF. The CDR3 DNA is TGTGCCAGCAGGCTGGACAGTTTTTACGCCGACGAGCAGTACTTC.

This clonotype appeared once. An end of the junction does not agree with germline; a read error may underlie this. The CDR3 DNA is TGCAGTGCCAGAGATCAAGAGCCGAGGGCCTACGAGCCGTACTTC. Its protein product is CSARDQEPRAYEPYF. This chain joins TRBV20-1 and TRBJ2-7, with D possibly TRBD2 on 5 matching bases. The CDR3 loop spans 15 amino acids. Germline lookup yields CDR1 DFQATT and CDR2 SNEGSKA (reference sequence).

The rearrangement joins TRBV7-2 to TRBJ2-1; D remains ambiguous. Trimming stripped 5 bases from V and 4 bases from J, with 12 bases between. Germline lookup yields CDR1 SGHTA and CDR2 FQGNSA. This CDR3 comprises 14 residues. The CDR3 spells CASSPNGLYNEQFF. CDR3 coding DNA: TGTGCCAGCAGCCCCAACGGGTTATACAATGAGCAGTTCTTC.

This chain joins TRBV29-1 and TRBJ2-3; D not certain. With 5 bases removed from V and 2 bases from J, the gap between germline ends came to 11 bases. Germline CDR1 is SQVTM and CDR2 is ANQGSEA. The CDR3 has 13 residues. The CDR3 loop is CSVLYVYTDTQYF. CDR3 DNA sequence: TGCAGCGTTCTCTACGTTTACACAGATACGCAGTATTTT.

The chain has TRBV7-2 and TRBJ1-1; maybe TRBD1 (5 bases). Trimming shortened V by 6 bases and J by 3 bases, and 14 bases separated the two germline ends. Germline CDR1 SGHTA, CDR2 FQGNSA. This CDR3 spans 14 amino acids. DNA for the CDR3: TGTGCCAGCAGGATTTCGGTACAGGACACTGAAGCTTTCTTT. Translating it yields CASRISVQDTEAFF. The variable domain in full, with the rest retrieved from reference TRBV7-2 and TRBJ1-1, is GAGVSQSPSNKVTEKGKDVELRCDPISGHTALYWYRQSLGQGLEFLIYFQGNSAPDKSGLPSDRFSAERTGGSVSTLTIQRTQQEDSAVYLCASRISVQDTEAFFGQGTRLTVV.

The chain links TRBV7-9 to TRBJ1-1; unclear D gene. The V end was cut by 2 bases, the J end by 8 bases, with 6 bases between. The CDR3 contains 11 residues. Germline V gene lookup returns CDR1 SEHNR and CDR2 FQNEAQ (reference sequence). The CDR3 sequence is CASSLRGEAFF. CDR3 nucleotide sequence: TGTGCCAGCAGCTTACGAGGGGAAGCTTTCTTT.

Notes on this clonotype: This may come from a read error, since a much larger clone is one base off. The J gene is TRBJ2-3, the V gene TRBV19; 14 bases match TRBD2. The CDR3 runs to 18 residues. Germline CDR1 reads LNHDA; CDR2 reads SQIVND (reference sequence). The CDR3 is CARSPGTSGGASTDTQYF. The CDR3 DNA reads TGTGCCCGTAGCCCAGGGACTAGCGGGGGAGCTAGCACAGATACGCAGTATTTT.

This clonotype was recorded at least ten times. The chain recombines TRBV7-9 with TRBJ1-1; possibly TRBD1 for D (5 bases). The CDR3 runs 14 residues. V was shortened by 0 bases and J by 0 bases, with 5 bases between the two germline ends. The V gene's germline CDR1 is SEHNR and CDR2 FQNEAQ (reference sequence). For the CDR3, the DNA is TGTGCCAGCAGCTTAGCCAGGGTGAACACTGAAGCTTTCTTT. It encodes CASSLARVNTEAFF.

This clonotype was seen repeatedly, ten times or more. The chain carries TRBV27 and TRBJ2-7; 10 positions agree with TRBD2. Germline CDR1 MNHEY, CDR2 SMNVEV (reference sequence). J lost 6 bases, V lost 5 bases, and 13 bases had no gene match. The CDR3 consists of 16 residues. CDR3 in DNA: TGTGCCAGCAGTGGGTGGGGAGCGGGAGGGTTCGGCGAGCAGTACTTC. Protein: CASSGWGAGGFGEQYF.

The chain has TRBV20-1 and TRBJ2-1; 7 bases map to TRBD1. This CDR3 comprises 13 residues. The germline CDR1 and CDR2 sequences are DFQATT and SNEGSKA (reference sequence). V lost 3 bases and J lost 10; bases outside the gene matches: 9. CDR3 nucleotide sequence: TGCAGTGCTAGCCGGGACAGTGGCTACGAGCAGTTCTTC. This translates into CSASRDSGYEQFF.